Listed below are T cell receptor beta chains from one sample, sequenced in a study of identifying expanded T cells in peripheral blood. The assay was immunoSEQ multiplex PCR, and TCRdb's table has in-frame clones only and misses some. Here the sample spans 60,000 to 70,000 clones, approximately 80% being singletons. Sample: blood. These receptors were collected from a person aged 18 to 69 in good health. CDR3s include the opening cysteine and the closing phenylalanine or tryptophan. The D gene is left open where the match is weak. A row's size may be missing; if present it is once, few, many or a size class.

d_gene	j_gene	v_gene	abundance	CDR3aa	CDR3nt
-	TRBJ1-2	TRBV21-1	-	CARAPRYREGTYGYTF	TGTGCCAGGGCCCCCCGGTACAGAGAGGGCACCTATGGCTACACCTTC
-	TRBJ2-1	TRBV7-2	once	CASSATRESYNEQFF	TGTGCCAGCAGCGCCACACGGGAGTCCTACAATGAGCAGTTCTTC
-	TRBJ2-3	TRBV11-3	-	CASSLRLARDTQYF	TGTGCCAGCAGCTTGAGGCTAGCCAGAGATACGCAGTATTTT
-	TRBJ1-4	TRBV4-1	-	CASSPRGANEKLFF	TGCGCCAGCAGCCCGAGGGGGGCTAATGAAAAACTGTTTTTT
-	TRBJ2-1	TRBV27	-	CASSLDSYNEQFF	TGTGCCAGCAGTTTAGACAGCTACAATGAGCAGTTCTTC
TRBD1	TRBJ1-2	TRBV7-9	once	CASSLGGQADGYTF	TGTGCCAGCAGCTTAGGGGGACAGGCTGATGGCTACACCTTC
-	TRBJ2-7	TRBV7-2	once	CASSPQTGREGYEQYF	TGTGCCAGCAGCCCCCAGACAGGGAGGGAAGGCTACGAGCAGTACTTC
TRBD1	TRBJ1-2	TRBV5-4	-	CASSPLDRESYGYTF	TGTGCCAGCAGCCCCCTCGACAGGGAAAGCTATGGCTACACCTTC
-	TRBJ1-1	TRBV30	-	CAWSANFHTTEAFF	TGTGCCTGGAGTGCCAATTTCCACACCACTGAAGCTTTCTTT
-	TRBJ1-2	TRBV5-1	-	CASSFPGGNYGYTF	TGCGCCAGCAGCTTTCCCGGGGGAAACTATGGCTACACCTTC
-	TRBJ2-2	TRBV6-5	-	CASTAIRNTGELFF	TGTGCCAGCACGGCAATACGGAACACCGGGGAGCTGTTTTTT
-	TRBJ1-1	TRBV30	few	CAWSKALGGGMNTEAFF	TGTGCCTGGAGCAAAGCCCTCGGGGGCGGAATGAACACTGAAGCTTTCTTT
-	TRBJ2-1	TRBV9	-	CASSVGTGIGKQFF	TGTGCCAGCAGCGTCGGGACCGGGATAGGGAAGCAGTTCTTC
-	TRBJ1-2	TRBV27	-	CASSSDGNYGYTF	TGTGCCAGCAGTTCGGACGGTAACTATGGCTACACCTTC
-	TRBJ1-5	TRBV5-6	few	CASSLRLNSNQPQHF	TGTGCCAGCAGCTTAAGACTGAATAGCAATCAGCCCCAGCATTTT
TRBD1	TRBJ1-1	TRBV4-2	-	CASNLRQGAGTEAFF	TGTGCCAGCAACCTCCGACAGGGGGCAGGCACTGAAGCTTTCTTT
TRBD2	TRBJ2-1	TRBV7-9	few	CASRERENNEQFF	TGTGCCAGCAGGGAGCGGGAGAACAATGAGCAGTTCTTC
-	TRBJ2-2	TRBV9	-	CASSRGSGGTGELFF	TGTGCCAGCAGTCGGGGCTCCGGGGGCACCGGGGAGCTGTTTTTT
-	TRBJ2-3	TRBV5-4	-	CASSGGSTDTQYF	TGTGCCAGCAGCGGGGGGAGCACAGATACGCAGTATTTT
TRBD2	TRBJ2-1	TRBV4-2	-	CASSLGTRSSYNEQFF	TGTGCCAGCAGCCTAGGGACTAGAAGCTCCTACAATGAGCAGTTCTTC
-	TRBJ1-1	TRBV11-3	once	CASSLSLGSGNTEAFF	TGTGCCAGCAGCTTAAGCCTTGGGTCCGGGAACACTGAAGCTTTCTTT
TRBD2	TRBJ2-3	TRBV5-4	few	CASKPPGTRGGDTQYF	TGTGCCAGCAAACCCCCCGGGACGCGGGGGGGAGATACGCAGTATTTT
-	TRBJ1-1	TRBV27	-	CASPLGGGTEAFF	TGTGCCAGCCCTTTAGGGGGGGGCACTGAAGCTTTCTTT
-	TRBJ2-2	TRBV9	-	CASSSNPGVGTGELFF	TGTGCCAGCAGCTCGAACCCAGGAGTGGGCACCGGGGAGCTGTTTTTT
TRBD1	TRBJ1-1	TRBV5-4	-	CASSELQGLRTEAFF	TGTGCCAGCAGCGAATTACAGGGGCTTCGCACTGAAGCTTTCTTT
TRBD2	TRBJ2-7	TRBV6-5	-	CASSTISGISEQYF	TGTGCCAGCAGTACCATTAGCGGGATCTCCGAGCAGTACTTC
-	TRBJ2-2	TRBV7-2	-	CASSFEPNTGELFF	TGTGCCAGCAGCTTCGAGCCGAACACCGGGGAGCTGTTTTTT
-	TRBJ2-1	TRBV11-3	-	CASSPRTWGQASGEQFF	TGTGCCAGCAGCCCCAGGACATGGGGACAAGCGTCTGGTGAGCAGTTCTTC
TRBD1	TRBJ2-5	TRBV9	few	CASSAGQGLQETQYF	TGTGCCAGCAGCGCGGGACAGGGCCTCCAAGAGACCCAGTACTTC
-	TRBJ1-4	TRBV5-1	-	CASTLSGTTGEKLFF	TGCGCCAGCACTCTCTCCGGGACAACGGGTGAAAAACTGTTTTTT
-	TRBJ2-1	TRBV6-5	once	CASSYLNEQFF	TGTGCCAGCAGTTACCTCAATGAGCAGTTCTTC
-	TRBJ1-1	TRBV30	once	CAWSVTRAEAFF	TGTGCCTGGAGTGTGACGAGGGCTGAAGCTTTCTTT
-	TRBJ1-6	TRBV19	-	CASSPPPRGTADYNSPLHF	TGTGCCAGTAGTCCCCCCCCGCGAGGGACCGCAGACTATAATTCACCCCTCCACTTT
TRBD1	TRBJ1-6	TRBV6-4	few	CASSTTGASPLHF	TGTGCCAGCAGCACTACAGGGGCCTCACCCCTCCACTTT
TRBD1	TRBJ1-2	TRBV5-5	-	CASSPGQGSEGYTF	TGTGCCAGCAGTCCGGGACAGGGTTCGGAGGGCTACACCTTC
-	TRBJ2-7	TRBV23-1	-	CASSHAGRSYEQYF	TGCGCCAGCAGTCATGCAGGGAGATCCTACGAGCAGTACTTC
TRBD2	TRBJ2-5	TRBV7-9	medium-sized	CASSPRTSGFYGETQYF	TGTGCCAGCAGCCCCCGGACTAGCGGGTTTTACGGGGAGACCCAGTACTTC
TRBD2	TRBJ2-5	TRBV5-6	-	CASSPRALAGTKETQYF	TGTGCCAGCAGCCCACGAGCGCTAGCGGGGACCAAGGAGACCCAGTACTTC
-	TRBJ1-2	TRBV30	-	CAWNTGQRGVKGYGYTF	TGTGCCTGGAATACAGGACAGCGAGGAGTAAAGGGCTATGGCTACACCTTC
-	TRBJ2-3	TRBV27	-	CASALRGHTDTQYF	TGTGCCAGCGCCCTCCGGGGCCACACAGATACGCAGTATTTT
-	TRBJ2-1	TRBV9	-	CASSVGGTVEQFF	TGTGCCAGCAGCGTAGGAGGTACTGTCGAGCAGTTCTTC
TRBD1	TRBJ1-1	TRBV29-1	-	CSVASTGGHTEAFF	TGCAGCGTTGCATCAACAGGGGGCCATACTGAAGCTTTCTTT
TRBD1	TRBJ1-2	TRBV11-2	-	CASSPRDRDGYTF	TGTGCCAGCAGTCCCCGGGACAGGGATGGCTACACCTTC
-	TRBJ2-1	TRBV5-6	-	CASSSGPGSNEQFF	TGTGCCAGCAGCTCCGGGCCCGGGTCCAATGAGCAGTTCTTC
-	TRBJ1-2	TRBV7-6	-	CASSLSEFGGYGYTF	TGTGCCAGCAGCTTATCGGAATTTGGTGGCTATGGCTACACCTTC
-	TRBJ2-3	TRBV11-2	-	CASSLSLGDTQYF	TGTGCCAGCAGCCTCTCCCTCGGTGATACGCAGTATTTT
TRBD2	TRBJ2-3	TRBV27	-	CASSLFGTSGGAMYF	TGTGCCAGCAGTTTATTTGGGACTAGCGGGGGGGCCATGTATTTT
-	TRBJ2-7	TRBV7-2	-	CASSLGRVYYEQYF	TGTGCCAGCAGCTTAGGCAGAGTGTACTACGAGCAGTACTTC
-	TRBJ2-5	TRBV28	-	CASSPPQLQTQYF	TGTGCCAGCAGTCCGCCGCAGTTGCAGACCCAGTACTTC
TRBD1	TRBJ1-5	TRBV30	-	CAWNRGLEQPQHF	TGTGCCTGGAACAGGGGGCTAGAGCAGCCCCAGCATTTT
-	TRBJ2-3	TRBV5-4	-	CASSPAGLTDTQYF	TGTGCCAGCAGCCCGGCGGGTCTTACAGATACGCAGTATTTT
TRBD2	TRBJ2-1	TRBV2	-	CASRGGLAGETPYNEQFF	TGTGCCAGCAGGGGGGGACTAGCGGGAGAGACCCCTTACAATGAGCAGTTCTTC
TRBD1	TRBJ1-1	TRBV6-5	-	CASNTGQVNTEAFF	TGTGCCAGCAACACGGGACAGGTCAACACTGAAGCTTTCTTT
-	TRBJ1-2	TRBV7-9	-	CASTRRGVEYGYTF	TGTGCCAGCACCAGGAGGGGGGTCGAATATGGCTACACCTTC
-	TRBJ2-7	TRBV27	few	CASSLFRGAYEQYF	TGTGCCAGCAGTTTATTTAGGGGGGCCTACGAGCAGTACTTC